The T cell receptor (beta chain) described here comes from a study of human T cells and chemical hapten exposure. About the research overall: 2% DPC applied to an approximately 2 cm by approximately 2 cm arm area sensitized donors. Patch testing placed 0.01% DPC on the upper back, with readings at 6 days.

Germline-derived CDR1 and CDR2 are SGDLS and YYNGEE. The CDR3 is made up of 14 amino acids. With 1 base removed from V and 4 bases from J, the gap between germline ends came to 11 bases. This clonotype has a handful of counts. Library preparation tagged each individual cDNA molecule with a unique molecular identifier. Original handling: Sampled TCR counts reached a median of roughly 98,000 per sample, with values ranging from about 20,000 to 750,000. In TCRdb, the RACE reads were re-called with MiXCR into one record per CDR3 protein. The authors' filters were not applied to this entry. Of under 200,000 distinct CDR3 sequences detected, 25% to 35% appear once; the ten largest clones hold under 3%. The time point is: pre-sensitization, week 0. Specified treatment: therapeutic diphenylcyclopropenone sensitization with weekly scalp DPC.

Sequences were derived from whole blood, sampled in connection with sensitization to the hapten diphenylcyclopropenone (DPC). The sequence was obtained from a woman aged 30 to 39 with alopecia areata. Some clones in this sample may be carry-over from other donors' samples. This chain links TRBV9 with TRBJ1-1; TRBD1 might be the D (5 bases). The CDR3 loop reads CASSVRGSSTEAFF. The CDR3 nucleotides are TGTGCCAGCAGCGTACGGGGCTCGAGCACTGAAGCTTTCTTT.